This entry lists 10 T cell receptor beta chains sequenced from one sample in a study of CD8 T cells in Susac syndrome. After extraction with the RNeasy kit, about 0.45 to 1 ug of the RNA was reverse transcribed using random hexamers. TCRdb processed the immunoSEQ multiplex PCR reads anew with MiXCR; each CDR3 protein has one entry. The sample has nearly 200,000 distinct CDR3 sequences, more than 90% seen once. Material for sequencing was CD4+ T cells from PBMCs. The receptors originated from a human donor with multiple sclerosis.

The V gene is TRBV7-9, the J gene TRBJ2-2; D is unresolved. V was cut by 5 bases and J by 5 bases, with 9 bases left in between. The CDR3 consists of 13 residues. Germline V gene lookup returns CDR1 SEHNR and CDR2 FQNEAQ (reference sequence). CDR3 nucleotides: TGTGCCAGCAGCATAGAACAGACCGGGGAGCTGTTTTTT. It encodes CASSIEQTGELFF.

The J gene is TRBJ2-4, the V gene TRBV20-1, with D perhaps TRBD1 or TRBD2 (5 bases each). Trimming shortened V by 5 bases and J by 6 bases, and 20 bases separated the two germline ends. CDR1 and CDR2 from the germline V gene are DFQATT and SNEGSKA (reference sequence). The length of the CDR3 is 15 residues. The CDR3 region has the DNA TGCAGTGCTTACCCTCCCGGGACGGGCCTAAACATTCAGTACTTC. Translation gives CSAYPPGTGLNIQYF.

This clonotype came up once. The chain recombines TRBV7-9 with TRBJ1-2, with a weak D call TRBD1 (6 bases). CDR3 size: 14 residues. Trimming shortened V by 6 bases and J by 8 bases, and 19 bases separated the two germline ends. In germline, CDR1 is SEHNR, CDR2 FQNEAQ (reference sequence). The CDR3 here is CASSSTGTLKGYTF. CDR3 bases: TGTGCCAGCAGTTCGACCGGGACACTCAAAGGCTACACCTTC.

This clonotype was detected only once. The J gene is TRBJ2-3, the V gene TRBV29-1; tentatively, D is TRBD2 (6 bases). The CDR3 is made up of 12 amino acids. Per germline, CDR1 SQVTM and CDR2 ANQGSEA. V lost 4 bases to trimming and J lost 3 bases, with 8 bases between them. The CDR3 DNA follows: TGCAGCGTTGGGGGGAGGACAGATACGCAGTATTTT. Its translation is CSVGGRTDTQYF.

The chain links TRBV20-1 to TRBJ2-7; tentatively, D is TRBD1 (6 bases). V lost 6 bases and J lost 2, with 11 bases in between. The CDR3 sequence is 12 residues long. Germline V lookup: CDR1 DFQATT, CDR2 SNEGSKA (reference sequence). CDR3 bases: TGCAGTGCCGGGGACATCACCTACGAGCAGTACTTC. Amino acids: CSAGDITYEQYF.

The chain recombines TRBV28 with TRBJ1-1; possible D gene TRBD1, 6 bases. The V gene lost 5 bases and the J gene lost 4 bases, with 17 bases spanning the gap. From germline, CDR1 is MDHEN and CDR2 SYDVKM. This CDR3 is 15 amino acids long. In nucleotides, the CDR3 is TGTGCCAGCAGTCGCCATCGGGGGGGCGTCACTGAAGCTTTCTTT. It encodes CASSRHRGGVTEAFF. Complete variable domain (other parts from reference TRBV28 and TRBJ1-1): DVKVTQSSRYLVKRTGEKVFLECVQDMDHENMFWYRQDPGLGLRLIYFSYDVKMKEKGDIPEGYSVSREKKERFSLILESASTNQTSMYLCASSRHRGGVTEAFFGQGTRLTVV.

This chain links TRBV20-1 with TRBJ2-5; 8 bases line up with TRBD1. Looked up from germline, CDR1 is DFQATT and CDR2 is SNEGSKA (reference sequence). V was clipped by 1 base and J by 0 bases; unmatched bases: 10. This CDR3 is built from 17 residues. CDR3 bases: TGCAGTGCTAGAGGGGCCGGACAGGGATGGAACCAAGAGACCCAGTACTTC. The encoded protein is CSARGAGQGWNQETQYF.

The chain joins TRBV20-1 to TRBJ2-3; D remains ambiguous. Deletions cut 3 bases from V and 1 base from J, with 8 bases between. CDR1 is DFQATT and CDR2 is SNEGSKA in the germline V gene (reference sequence). The CDR3 loop spans 13 amino acids. CDR3 sequence: CSASRLRTDTQYF. The CDR3 coding sequence is TGCAGTGCTAGTCGGCTTCGCACAGATACGCAGTATTTT.

This chain uses TRBV20-1 with TRBJ2-1, with a tentative D call TRBD1 (5 bases). V lost 3 bases, J lost 4 bases, and 13 bases lay in between. CDR3 length equals 14 residues. Germline loops: CDR1 DFQATT, CDR2 SNEGSKA (reference sequence). DNA for the CDR3: TGCAGTGCTAGGGTTCAGGGAATGTACAATGAGCAGTTCTTC. It encodes CSARVQGMYNEQFF.

This chain joins TRBV7-8 and TRBJ2-2; the match to TRBD1 covers 9 bases. Per germline, CDR1 SGHVS and CDR2 FQNEAQ. Trimming took 8 bases from V and 2 from J; bases not matched to a gene: 12. This CDR3 comprises 17 residues. CDR3 bases: TGTGCCAGCGCCTTTATTACAGGGGGCGACAACACCGGGGAGCTGTTTTTT. The encoded protein is CASAFITGGDNTGELFF.